Below are 22 T cell receptor beta chains sequenced from a single sample in a study of T cell clusters in autoimmune cytopenias. TRB amplification used roughly 250 ng of peripheral blood genomic DNA. Multiplex touch-down PCR amplified TRB using TRB-A and TRB-B pools in one tube. Reanalyzing the multiplex PCR reads, TCRdb keeps one entry per CDR3 protein, without DNA. In total, the table holds around 6,800 distinct CDR3 sequences. The sample was also linked to a second study, of T cell repertoires in aging, cancer and after chemotherapy.

Sequencing was performed on peripheral blood. The source of these receptors is a human donor in good health.

This chain links TRBV5-1 with TRBJ1-1; the D call from TCRdb, TRBD1, cannot be confirmed without DNA. The CDR3 has 14 residues. Germline V lookup: CDR1 SGHRS, CDR2 YFSETQ. This CDR3 reads CASSLVPGDTEAFF.

This chain uses TRBV5-6 with TRBJ2-1; TCRdb gives TRBD2 as the D gene, but with no DNA this cannot be confirmed. The CDR3 extends over 16 amino acids. CDR1 and CDR2 (germline): SGHDT, YYEEEE. This chain's CDR3 is CASRDSGLAGLNEQFF.

J is TRBJ1-1 and V is TRBV20-1; absent DNA, TCRdb's TRBD1 call cannot be checked. Germline loops: CDR1 DFQATT, CDR2 SNEGSKA (reference sequence). The CDR3 covers 16 residues. The CDR3 reads CSAALNREMGNTEAFF.

Judged by frequency, this clonotype is medium-sized. CDR3 amino acids: CASSNPDGVGEKLFF. The chain has TRBV27 and TRBJ1-4; TCRdb designates TRBD1, a call that cannot be tested without DNA. Looked up from germline, CDR1 is MNHEY and CDR2 is SMNVEV (reference sequence). CDR3 length: 15 amino acids.

This clonotype is classed as medium-sized (0.01 to 0.1%) by frequency. This chain uses TRBV27 with TRBJ1-2; TCRdb reports TRBD1, a call that lacks DNA to check it against. Per germline, CDR1 MNHEY and CDR2 SMNVEV (reference sequence). This CDR3 comprises 14 residues. The CDR3 here is CASSWGQGAWGYTF.

This clonotype is called medium-sized based on its frequency. The J gene is TRBJ1-6, the V gene TRBV6-5. This CDR3 contains 15 residues. Germline V gene lookup returns CDR1 MNHEY and CDR2 SVGAGI. CDR3 sequence reads: CASSRGAIINSPLHF.

This chain links TRBV19 with TRBJ1-6. Per germline, CDR1 LNHDA and CDR2 SQIVND (reference sequence). The CDR3 totals 16 residues. CDR3 sequence reads: CASSIVSNSYNSPLHF.

The chain employs TRBV18 and TRBJ1-1. CDR3 length equals 13 residues. Germline CDR1 KGHSH, CDR2 LQKENI. The CDR3 loop is CASSPTPNTEAFF.

The CDR3 spells CASRRLADTQYF. This chain connects TRBV6-5 to TRBJ2-3; with no DNA, the TCRdb D assignment of TRBD2 cannot be verified. CDR1 and CDR2 from the germline V gene are MNHEY and SVGAGI. The CDR3 is 12 amino acids.

J is TRBJ2-1 and V is TRBV6-1; the TCRdb call, TRBD2, lacks DNA for checking. This CDR3 has 16 amino acids. Per germline, CDR1 MNHNS and CDR2 SASEGT. This CDR3 is CASSDGLAGGNNEQFF.

The chain couples TRBV6-1 to TRBJ1-5; absent DNA, TCRdb's TRBD1 call cannot be checked. Germline assignment: CDR1 MNHNS and CDR2 SASEGT. The CDR3 is made up of 15 amino acids. The CDR3: CASRAQGAGTQPQHF.

The chain uses TRBV18 and TRBJ1-2. Per germline, CDR1 KGHSH and CDR2 LQKENI. This CDR3 region has 12 residues. The CDR3 sequence: CASSTGDHGYTF. The complete variable domain, with remaining parts taken from reference TRBV18 and TRBJ1-2, reads NAGVMQNPRHLVRRRGQEARLRCSPMKGHSHVYWYRQLPEEGLKFMVYLQKENIIDESGMPKERFSAEFPKEGPSILRIQQVVRGDSAAYFCASSTGDHGYTFGSGTRLTVV.

CDR3 region: CASSPQQGGEQFF. This chain joins TRBV18 and TRBJ2-1; TCRdb's assignment of TRBD1 cannot be checked, as there is no DNA. The CDR3 consists of 13 residues. Looked up from germline, CDR1 is KGHSH and CDR2 is LQKENI.

The chain employs TRBV6-4 and TRBJ2-6; lacking DNA, the TRBD2 call made by TCRdb goes unchecked. CDR3 length: 15 amino acids. CDR1 and CDR2 from the germline V gene are MRHNA and SNTAGT. The CDR3 spells CASSVGGTGANVLTF.

The CDR3 is CASSPLGGGGTEAFF. The rearrangement joins TRBV6-5 to TRBJ1-1; TCRdb reports TRBD1, a call that lacks DNA to check it against. The CDR3 extends over 15 amino acids. In germline, CDR1 is MNHEY, CDR2 SVGAGI.

The chain is built from TRBV20-1 and TRBJ1-1. Germline V gene sequence: CDR1 DFQATT, CDR2 SNEGSKA (reference sequence). This CDR3 is 11 amino acids long. The CDR3 is CSARRAVEAFF.

The chain employs TRBV6-6 and TRBJ2-1; absent DNA, TCRdb's TRBD1 call cannot be checked. Germline-derived CDR1 and CDR2 are MNHNY and SVGAGI (reference sequence). CDR3 size: 18 residues. The CDR3 spells CASSYEGSPLRGNNEQFF.

The rearrangement links TRBV6-1 to TRBJ1-2. This CDR3 is built from 16 residues. The germline V gene has CDR1 MNHNS and CDR2 SASEGT. CDR3 loop: CASSESGAGGLLGYTF.

By frequency, this clonotype registers medium-sized (0.01 to 0.1%). V is TRBV6-5 and J is TRBJ1-2; TCRdb selects TRBD1, and the lack of DNA leaves this call unchecked. Germline assignment: CDR1 MNHEY and CDR2 SVGAGI. The CDR3 is 12 amino acids. CDR3 sequence: CASSPGNYGYTF.

The genes are TRBV4-3 and TRBJ1-6. CDR3 length: 13 residues. The germline V gene has CDR1 LGHNA and CDR2 YSLEER. This CDR3 is CASSQDGGSPLHF.

This clonotype shows up as medium-sized by frequency. The chain employs TRBV19 and TRBJ1-5; the TRBD1 assignment by TCRdb is unverifiable without DNA. Germline V gives CDR1 LNHDA, CDR2 SQIVND (reference sequence). This CDR3 contains 14 residues. The CDR3 is CASSTTVGYQPQHF.

This clonotype counts as medium-sized by frequency. The chain joins TRBV12-3 or TRBV12-4 to TRBJ2-1; the D gene TCRdb calls, TRBD1, cannot be checked with no DNA. This CDR3 contains 15 residues. The CDR3 region is CASSPPLSSYNEQFF.